The present T cell receptor beta chain was sequenced within a study of cytomegalovirus exposure and HLA in healthy donors. Study-level findings and limits: For most TCR beta V segments, an earlier analysis put the productive rate at about 90% or about 30% of the time. Specificity for CMV antigens was confirmed in vitro for three of the CMV-associated chains. The authors later found most CMV-associated TCR beta chains appeared HLA-restricted.

Concerning this clone: Its specificity is unknown.

The CDR3 length is 13 residues. Germline values: CDR1 SGHTA, CDR2 FQGNSA. The V end lost 5 bases, the J end lost 6 bases, and 11 bases lay between the germline ends. Healthy bone marrow donors made up the donors. The PCR used 60 Vbeta and 13 Jbeta primers. Produced via immunoSEQ multiplex PCR; TCRdb's table is partial and in-frame only. The table records 100,000 to 120,000 clones, over 55% of them present only once. This sequence joins TRBV7-2 and TRBJ2-1; D is ambiguous. The receptor was derived from a man between 18 and 35 years old in good health and CMV-seropositive. Sequencing input: PBMCs. The CDR3 DNA is TGTGCCAGCAGCCCCCAGATTTTCAATGAGCAGTTCTTC. Amino acids: CASSPQIFNEQFF.